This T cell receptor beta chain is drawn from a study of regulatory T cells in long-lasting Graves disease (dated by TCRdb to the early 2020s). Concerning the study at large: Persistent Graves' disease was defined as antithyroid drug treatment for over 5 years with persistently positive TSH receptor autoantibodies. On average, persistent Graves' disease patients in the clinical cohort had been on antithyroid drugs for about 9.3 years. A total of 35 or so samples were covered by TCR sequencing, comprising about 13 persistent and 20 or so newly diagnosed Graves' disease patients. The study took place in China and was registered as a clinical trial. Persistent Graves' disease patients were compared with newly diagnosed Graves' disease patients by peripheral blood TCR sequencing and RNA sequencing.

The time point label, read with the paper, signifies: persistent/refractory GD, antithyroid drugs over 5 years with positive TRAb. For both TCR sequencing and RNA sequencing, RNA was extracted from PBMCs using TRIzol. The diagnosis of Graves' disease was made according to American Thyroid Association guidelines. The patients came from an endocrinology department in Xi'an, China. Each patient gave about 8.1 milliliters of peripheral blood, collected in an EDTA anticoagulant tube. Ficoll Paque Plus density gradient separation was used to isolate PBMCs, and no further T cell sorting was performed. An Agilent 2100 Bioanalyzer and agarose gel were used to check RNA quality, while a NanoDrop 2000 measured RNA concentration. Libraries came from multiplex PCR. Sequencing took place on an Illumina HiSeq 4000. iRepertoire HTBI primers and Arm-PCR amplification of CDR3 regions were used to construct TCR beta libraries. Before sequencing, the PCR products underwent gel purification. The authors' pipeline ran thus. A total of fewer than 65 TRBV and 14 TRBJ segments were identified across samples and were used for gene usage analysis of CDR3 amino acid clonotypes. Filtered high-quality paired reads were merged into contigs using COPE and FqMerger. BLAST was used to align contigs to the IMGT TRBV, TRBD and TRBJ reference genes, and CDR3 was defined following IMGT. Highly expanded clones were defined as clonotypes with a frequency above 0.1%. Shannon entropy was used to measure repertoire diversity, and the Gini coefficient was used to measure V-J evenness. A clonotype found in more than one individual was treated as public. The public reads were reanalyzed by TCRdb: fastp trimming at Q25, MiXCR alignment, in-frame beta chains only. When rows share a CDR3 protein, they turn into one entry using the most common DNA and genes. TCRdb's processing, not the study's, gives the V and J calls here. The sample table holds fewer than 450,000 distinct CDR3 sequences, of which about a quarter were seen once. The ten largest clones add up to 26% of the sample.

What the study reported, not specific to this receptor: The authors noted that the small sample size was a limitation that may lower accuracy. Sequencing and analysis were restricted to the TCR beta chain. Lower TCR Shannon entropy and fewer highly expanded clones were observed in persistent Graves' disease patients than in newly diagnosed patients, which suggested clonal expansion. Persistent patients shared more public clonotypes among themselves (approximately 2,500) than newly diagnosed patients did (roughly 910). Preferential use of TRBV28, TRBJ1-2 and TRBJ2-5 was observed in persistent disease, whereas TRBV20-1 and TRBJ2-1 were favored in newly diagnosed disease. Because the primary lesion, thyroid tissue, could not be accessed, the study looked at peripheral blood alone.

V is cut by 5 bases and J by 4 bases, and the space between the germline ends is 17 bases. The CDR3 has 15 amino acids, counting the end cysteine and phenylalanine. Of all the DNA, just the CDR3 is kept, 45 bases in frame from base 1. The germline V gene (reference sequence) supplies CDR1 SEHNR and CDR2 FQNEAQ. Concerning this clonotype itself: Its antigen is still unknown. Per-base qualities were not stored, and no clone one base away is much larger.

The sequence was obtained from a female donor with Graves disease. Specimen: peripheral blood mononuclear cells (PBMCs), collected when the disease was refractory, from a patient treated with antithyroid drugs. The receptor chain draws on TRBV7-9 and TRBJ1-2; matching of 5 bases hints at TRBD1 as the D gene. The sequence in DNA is TGTGCCAGCAGCACCGAACCCCCGGACACCTATGGCTACACCTTC. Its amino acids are CASSTEPPDTYGYTF.